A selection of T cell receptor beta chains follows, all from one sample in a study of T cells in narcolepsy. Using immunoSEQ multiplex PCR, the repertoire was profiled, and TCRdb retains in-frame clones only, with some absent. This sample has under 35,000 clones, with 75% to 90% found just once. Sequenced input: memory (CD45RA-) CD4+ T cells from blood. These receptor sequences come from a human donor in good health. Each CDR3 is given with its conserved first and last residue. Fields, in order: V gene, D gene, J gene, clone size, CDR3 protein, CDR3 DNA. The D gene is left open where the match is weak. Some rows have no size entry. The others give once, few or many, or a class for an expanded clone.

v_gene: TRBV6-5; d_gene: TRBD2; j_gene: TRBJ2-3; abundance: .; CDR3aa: CASRAAGGPADTQYF; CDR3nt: TGTGCCAGCAGAGCCGCGGGAGGGCCGGCAGATACGCAGTATTTT
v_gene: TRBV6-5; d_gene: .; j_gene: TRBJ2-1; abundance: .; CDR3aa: CASSYSKTRIRNEQFF; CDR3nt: TGTGCCAGCAGTTACTCGAAGACTAGAATCAGGAATGAGCAGTTCTTC
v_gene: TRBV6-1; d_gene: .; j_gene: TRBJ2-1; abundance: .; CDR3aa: CASSEGVGRISYYNEQFF; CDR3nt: TGTGCCAGCAGTGAAGGAGTTGGTCGTATCTCCTACTACAATGAGCAGTTCTTC
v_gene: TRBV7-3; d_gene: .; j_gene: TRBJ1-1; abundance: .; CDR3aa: CASRGRVAEAFF; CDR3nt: TGTGCCAGCAGGGGGCGCGTAGCTGAAGCTTTCTTT
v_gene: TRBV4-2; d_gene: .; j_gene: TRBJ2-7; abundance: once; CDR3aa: CASSQDDQPTAEQYF; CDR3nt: TGTGCCAGCAGCCAAGATGACCAACCCACGGCCGAGCAGTACTTC
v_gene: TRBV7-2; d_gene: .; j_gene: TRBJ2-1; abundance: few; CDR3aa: CASSLVGEQFF; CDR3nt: TGTGCCAGCAGCCTCGTGGGAGAGCAGTTCTTC
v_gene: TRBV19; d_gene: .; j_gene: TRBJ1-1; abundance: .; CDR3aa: CASSGGVMNTEASF; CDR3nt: TGTGCCAGTAGCGGGGGAGTTATGAACACTGAAGCTTCCTTT
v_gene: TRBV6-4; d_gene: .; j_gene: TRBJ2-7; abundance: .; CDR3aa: CASSWTRLDSYEQYF; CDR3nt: TGTGCCAGCAGTTGGACTCGCCTGGACTCCTACGAGCAGTACTTC
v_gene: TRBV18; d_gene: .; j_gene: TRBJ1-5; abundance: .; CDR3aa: CASSGTSQPQHF; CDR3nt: TGTGCCAGCTCCGGGACATCTCAGCCCCAGCATTTT
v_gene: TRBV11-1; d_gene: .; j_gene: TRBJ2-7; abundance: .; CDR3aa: CASSFRTLSYEQYF; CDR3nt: TGTGCCAGCAGCTTCAGGACTCTTTCCTACGAGCAGTACTTC
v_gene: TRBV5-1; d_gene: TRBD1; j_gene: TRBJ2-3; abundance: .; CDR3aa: CASSLDRGSATDTQYF; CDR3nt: TGCGCCAGCAGCCTCGACAGGGGCTCTGCCACAGATACGCAGTATTTT
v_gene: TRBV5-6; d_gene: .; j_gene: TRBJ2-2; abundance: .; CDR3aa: CASSLPGVGQDTGELFF; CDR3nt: TGTGCCAGCAGCTTGCCAGGGGTGGGGCAAGACACCGGGGAGCTGTTTTTT
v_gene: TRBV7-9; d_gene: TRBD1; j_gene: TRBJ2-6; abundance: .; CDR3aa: CASSLRGQGFAGANVLTF; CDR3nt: TGTGCCAGCAGCTTAAGGGGACAGGGGTTTGCCGGGGCCAACGTCCTGACTTTC
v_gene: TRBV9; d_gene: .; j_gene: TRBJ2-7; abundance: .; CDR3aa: CASSVGPDGYEQYF; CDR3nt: TGTGCCAGCAGCGTAGGTCCGGACGGCTACGAGCAGTACTTC
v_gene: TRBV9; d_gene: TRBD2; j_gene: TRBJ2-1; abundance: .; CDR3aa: CASSPRGGLAGLYNEQFF; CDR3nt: TGTGCCAGCAGCCCCCGAGGGGGACTAGCGGGGCTCTACAATGAGCAGTTCTTC
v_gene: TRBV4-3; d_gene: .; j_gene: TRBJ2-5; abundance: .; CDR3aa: CASSQAQGGGETQYF; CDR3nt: TGCGCCAGCAGCCAAGCCCAGGGCGGAGGCGAGACCCAGTACTTC
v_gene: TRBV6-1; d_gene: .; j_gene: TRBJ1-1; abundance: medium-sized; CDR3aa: CASSVGGTEAFF; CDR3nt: TGTGCCAGCAGTGTCGGGGGCACTGAAGCTTTCTTT
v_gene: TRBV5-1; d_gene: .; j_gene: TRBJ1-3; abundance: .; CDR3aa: CASSLGHTGNTIYF; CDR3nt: TGCGCCAGCAGCTTGGGCCATACAGGAAACACCATATATTTT
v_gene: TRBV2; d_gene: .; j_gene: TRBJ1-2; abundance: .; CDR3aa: CASSEGLRGGYTF; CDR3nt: TGTGCCAGCAGTGAGGGCCTACGTGGGGGCTACACCTTC
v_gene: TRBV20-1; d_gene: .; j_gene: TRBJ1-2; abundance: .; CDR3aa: CSARGTAGYTF; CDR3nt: TGCAGTGCCCGAGGGACGGCGGGCTACACCTTC
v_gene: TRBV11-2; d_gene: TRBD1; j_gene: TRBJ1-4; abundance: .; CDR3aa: CASSQGAREKLFF; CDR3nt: TGTGCCAGCAGCCAGGGGGCACGGGAAAAACTGTTTTTT
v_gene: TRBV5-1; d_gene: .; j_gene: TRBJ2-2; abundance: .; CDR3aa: CASSFLGAGELFF; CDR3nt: TGCGCCAGCAGCTTCTTGGGAGCCGGGGAGCTGTTTTTT
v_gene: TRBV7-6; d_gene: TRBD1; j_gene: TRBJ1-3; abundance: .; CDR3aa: CASSLLPGQGENTIYF; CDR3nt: TGTGCCAGCAGCTTACTACCGGGACAGGGAGAAAACACCATATATTTT
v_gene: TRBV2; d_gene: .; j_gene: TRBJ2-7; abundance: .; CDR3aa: CASSVGRQYEQYF; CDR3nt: TGTGCCAGCAGTGTTGGTAGGCAGTACGAGCAGTACTTC
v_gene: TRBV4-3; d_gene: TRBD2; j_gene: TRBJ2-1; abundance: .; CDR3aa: CASSQDAGGGINEQFF; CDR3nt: TGCGCCAGCAGCCAAGACGCGGGAGGAGGGATCAATGAGCAGTTCTTC
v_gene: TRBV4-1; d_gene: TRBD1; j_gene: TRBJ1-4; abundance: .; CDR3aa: CASSLTGTGNEKLFF; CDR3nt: TGCGCCAGCAGCCTTACCGGGACAGGGAATGAAAAACTGTTTTTT
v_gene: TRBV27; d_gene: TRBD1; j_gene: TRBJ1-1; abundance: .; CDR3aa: CASSLSGTGVGTEAFF; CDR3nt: TGTGCCAGCAGTTTATCCGGGACAGGGGTAGGGACTGAAGCTTTCTTT
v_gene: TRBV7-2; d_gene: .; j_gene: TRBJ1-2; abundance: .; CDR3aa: CASSAGIGYGYTF; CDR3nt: TGTGCCAGCAGTGCGGGGATCGGCTATGGCTACACCTTC
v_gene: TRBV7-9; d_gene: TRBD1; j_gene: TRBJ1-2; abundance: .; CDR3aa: CASSLGGVGTEFNYGYTF; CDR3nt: TGTGCCAGCAGCTTAGGAGGGGTCGGGACAGAATTTAACTATGGCTACACCTTC
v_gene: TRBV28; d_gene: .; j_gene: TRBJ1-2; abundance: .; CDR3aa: CASSLGGIYGYTF; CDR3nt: TGTGCCAGCAGTTTGGGGGGGATCTATGGCTACACCTTC
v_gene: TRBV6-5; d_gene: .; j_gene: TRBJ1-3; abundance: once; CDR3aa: CASSYSKGSSGNTIYF; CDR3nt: TGTGCCAGCAGTTACTCGAAGGGGAGCTCTGGAAACACCATATATTTT
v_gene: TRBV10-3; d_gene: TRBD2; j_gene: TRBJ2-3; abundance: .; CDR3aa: CAISESTSGGSDTQYF; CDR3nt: TGTGCCATCAGTGAGTCGACTAGCGGGGGTTCAGATACGCAGTATTTT
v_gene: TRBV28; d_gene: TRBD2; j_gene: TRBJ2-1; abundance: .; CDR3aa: CASSRTGTSGNTEQFF; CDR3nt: TGTGCCAGCAGCCGGACCGGGACTAGCGGGAATACTGAGCAGTTCTTC
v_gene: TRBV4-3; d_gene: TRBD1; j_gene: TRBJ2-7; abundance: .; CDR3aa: CASSQSTGTGITYEQYF; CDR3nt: TGCGCCAGCAGCCAGTCCACGGGGACAGGGATAACCTACGAGCAGTACTTC
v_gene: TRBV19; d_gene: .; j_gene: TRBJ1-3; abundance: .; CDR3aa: CASCKLGGNTIYF; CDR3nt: TGTGCCAGTTGCAAGCTCGGTGGAAACACCATATATTTT
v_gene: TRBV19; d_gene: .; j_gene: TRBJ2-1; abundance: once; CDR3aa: CASNSRRGEQFF; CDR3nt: TGTGCCAGTAACTCCCGGCGGGGCGAGCAGTTCTTC
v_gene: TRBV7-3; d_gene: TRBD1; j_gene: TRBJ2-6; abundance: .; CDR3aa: CASSFRGTGANVLTF; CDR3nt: TGTGCCAGCAGCTTCAGGGGGACTGGGGCCAACGTCCTGACTTTC
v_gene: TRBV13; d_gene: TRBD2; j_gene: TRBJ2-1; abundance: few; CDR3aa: CASSFLLARTSNEQFF; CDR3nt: TGTGCCAGCAGCTTCCTACTAGCGAGAACCTCCAATGAGCAGTTCTTC
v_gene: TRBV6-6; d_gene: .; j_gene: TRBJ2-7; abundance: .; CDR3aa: CASSYSRDISYEQYF; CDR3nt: TGTGCCAGCAGTTACTCGAGGGATATTTCCTACGAGCAGTACTTC
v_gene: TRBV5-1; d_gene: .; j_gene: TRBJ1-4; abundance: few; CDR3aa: CASSLGSAVEKLFF; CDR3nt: TGCGCCAGCAGCTTGGGGTCCGCCGTTGAAAAACTGTTTTTT
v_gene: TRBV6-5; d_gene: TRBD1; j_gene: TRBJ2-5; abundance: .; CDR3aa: CASSETGTGGTQYF; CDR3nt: TGTGCCAGCAGCGAAACAGGGACAGGGGGGACCCAGTACTTC
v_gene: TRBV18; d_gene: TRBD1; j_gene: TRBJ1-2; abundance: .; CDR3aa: CASPLSGQVLYGYTF; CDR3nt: TGTGCCAGCCCACTCTCGGGACAGGTTCTCTATGGCTACACCTTC
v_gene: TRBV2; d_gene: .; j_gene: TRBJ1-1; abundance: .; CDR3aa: CASSASGMNTEAFF; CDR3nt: TGTGCCAGCAGTGCGTCGGGGATGAACACTGAAGCTTTCTTT
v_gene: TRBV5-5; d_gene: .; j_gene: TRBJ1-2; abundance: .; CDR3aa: CASSLGGADNYGYTF; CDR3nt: TGTGCCAGCAGCTTGGGAGGAGCTGATAACTATGGCTACACCTTC
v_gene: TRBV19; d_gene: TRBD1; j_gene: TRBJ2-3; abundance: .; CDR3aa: CASMGQGAGRTDTQYF; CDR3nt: TGTGCCAGTATGGGACAGGGGGCAGGAAGGACAGATACGCAGTATTTT
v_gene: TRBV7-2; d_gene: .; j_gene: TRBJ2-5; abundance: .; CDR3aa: CASSPFSVYQETQYF; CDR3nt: TGTGCCAGCAGCCCCTTTAGTGTTTACCAAGAGACCCAGTACTTC